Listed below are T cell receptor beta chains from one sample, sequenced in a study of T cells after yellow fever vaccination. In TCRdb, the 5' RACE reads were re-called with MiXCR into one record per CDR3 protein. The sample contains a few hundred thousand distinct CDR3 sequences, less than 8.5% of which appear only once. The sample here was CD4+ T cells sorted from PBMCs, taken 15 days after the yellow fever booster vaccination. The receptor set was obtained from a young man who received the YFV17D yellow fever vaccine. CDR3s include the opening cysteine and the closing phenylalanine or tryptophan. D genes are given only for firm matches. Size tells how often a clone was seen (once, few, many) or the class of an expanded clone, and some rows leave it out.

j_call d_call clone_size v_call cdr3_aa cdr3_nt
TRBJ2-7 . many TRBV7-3 CASSLTGTAYEQYF TGTGCCAGCAGCTTAACCGGGACCGCTTACGAGCAGTACTTC
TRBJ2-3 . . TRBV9 CASSVDRLEGAQYF TGTGCCAGCAGCGTAGATCGGTTGGAAGGCGCGCAGTATTTT
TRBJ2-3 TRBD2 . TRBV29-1 CSVEEGPGLAPTDTQYF TGCAGCGTTGAAGAGGGTCCGGGACTAGCGCCGACAGATACGCAGTATTTT
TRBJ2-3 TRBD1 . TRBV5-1 CASSLVGQGHTDTQYF TGCGCCAGCAGCTTGGTGGGACAGGGTCACACAGATACGCAGTATTTT
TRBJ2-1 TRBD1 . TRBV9 CASSADRGPGREQFF TGTGCCAGCAGCGCGGACAGGGGGCCTGGACGGGAGCAGTTCTTC
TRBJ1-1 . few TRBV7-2 CASSFRLNTEAFF TGTGCCAGCAGCTTCAGACTGAACACTGAAGCTTTCTTT
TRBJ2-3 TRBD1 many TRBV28 CAKGTDITDTQYF TGTGCCAAAGGGACAGATATCACAGATACGCAGTATTTT
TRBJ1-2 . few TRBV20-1 CRDRLNYGYTF TGCAGGGACAGACTGAACTATGGCTACACCTTC
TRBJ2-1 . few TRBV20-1 CRALGEQVGNEQFF TGCAGGGCCTTAGGGGAACAGGTCGGAAATGAGCAGTTCTTC
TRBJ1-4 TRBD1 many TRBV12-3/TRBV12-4 CASSLGGQGLGKLFF TGTGCCAGCAGTTTGGGAGGACAGGGTCTGGGAAAACTGTTTTTT
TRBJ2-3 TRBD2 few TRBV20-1 CSARGLAGVFSTDTQYF TGCAGTGCTAGGGGGCTAGCGGGAGTTTTTAGCACAGATACGCAGTATTTT
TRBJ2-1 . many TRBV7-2 CASSRQGPPHGEQFF TGTGCCAGCAGCCGACAAGGACCACCCCACGGTGAGCAGTTCTTC
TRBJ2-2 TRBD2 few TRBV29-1 CSVGDYLNTGELFF TGCAGCGTTGGGGACTACCTGAACACCGGGGAGCTGTTTTTT
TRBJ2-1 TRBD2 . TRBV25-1 CASSKPGGGDEQFF TGTGCCAGCAGTAAGCCGGGGGGGGGCGATGAGCAGTTCTTC
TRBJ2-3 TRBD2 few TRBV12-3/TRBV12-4 CASSPIAGGTADTQYF TGTGCCAGCAGCCCTATAGCGGGAGGAACGGCAGATACGCAGTATTTT
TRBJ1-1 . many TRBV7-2 CASSFGYTEAFF TGTGCCAGCAGCTTCGGATACACTGAAGCTTTCTTT
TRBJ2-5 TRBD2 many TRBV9 CASSVGTSGAEETQYF TGTGCCAGCAGCGTCGGGACTAGCGGTGCCGAAGAGACCCAGTACTTC
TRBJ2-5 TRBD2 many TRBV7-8 CASSLGLAVRGTQYF TGTGCCAGCAGCTTAGGACTAGCCGTGCGGGGGACCCAGTACTTC
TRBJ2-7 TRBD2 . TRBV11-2 CASSPRLAAGSSYEQYF TGTGCCAGCAGCCCGAGACTAGCGGCAGGAAGCTCCTACGAGCAGTACTTC
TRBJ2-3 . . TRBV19 CASSMVSGTDTQYF TGTGCCAGTAGTATGGTTAGCGGTACAGATACGCAGTATTTT
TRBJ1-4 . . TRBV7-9 CASRGGGAATNEKLFF TGTGCCAGCAGGGGAGGCGGGGCGGCAACTAATGAAAAACTGTTTTTT
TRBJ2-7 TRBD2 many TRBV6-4 CATSAGLATQQYF TGTGCCACCAGTGCGGGACTAGCGACCCAGCAGTACTTC
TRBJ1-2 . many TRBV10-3 CAIAGEYNGYTF TGTGCCATCGCCGGAGAGTATAATGGCTACACCTTC
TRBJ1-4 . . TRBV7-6 CASSSSGGSRAWEKLFF TGTGCCAGCAGCTCCTCGGGGGGGTCCCGTGCCTGGGAAAAACTGTTTTTT
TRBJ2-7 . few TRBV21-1 CASSKAETYCPTGPYEQYF TGTGCCAGCAGCAAAGCTGAGACATACTGCCCGACGGGACCCTACGAGCAGTACTTC
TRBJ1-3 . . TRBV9 CASSVEISGNTIYF TGTGCCAGCAGCGTTGAGATATCTGGAAACACCATATATTTT
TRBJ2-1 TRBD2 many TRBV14 CASSQVASGVYNEQFF TGTGCCAGCAGCCAAGTGGCTAGCGGGGTTTACAATGAGCAGTTCTTC
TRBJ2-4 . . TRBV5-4 CASHRESDKNIQYF TGTGCCAGCCATCGGGAGTCGGACAAAAACATTCAGTACTTC
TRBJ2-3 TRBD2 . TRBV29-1 CSVVWLSGIADTQYF TGCAGCGTTGTTTGGTTAAGCGGGATCGCAGATACGCAGTATTTT
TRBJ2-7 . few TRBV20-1 CSAREPGGNLYEQYF TGCAGTGCTAGAGAGCCGGGCGGGAACCTATACGAGCAGTACTTC
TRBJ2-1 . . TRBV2 CASSEYVGFSYNEQFF TGTGCCAGCAGTGAGTACGTCGGATTCTCCTACAATGAGCAGTTCTTC
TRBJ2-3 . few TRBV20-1 CSARDRGFTDTQYF TGCAGTGCTAGAGATAGAGGGTTCACAGATACGCAGTATTTT
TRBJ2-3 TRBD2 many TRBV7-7 CASSPSGRAGTDTQYF TGTGCTAGCAGCCCTAGCGGGAGGGCCGGCACAGATACGCAGTATTTT
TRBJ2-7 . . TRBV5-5 CASSRPQVEQYF TGTGCCAGCAGCCGGCCCCAGGTAGAGCAGTACTTC
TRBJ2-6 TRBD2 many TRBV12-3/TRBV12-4 CASKGSGSSGANVLTF TGTGCCAGCAAAGGTAGCGGGAGCTCTGGGGCCAACGTCCTGACTTTC
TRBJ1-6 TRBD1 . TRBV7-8 CASTLSTGSYSPLHF TGTGCCAGCACCTTATCGACAGGGTCTTATTCACCCCTCCACTTT
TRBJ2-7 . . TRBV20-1 CSARQFEQYF TGCAGTGCTAGACAGTTCGAGCAGTACTTC
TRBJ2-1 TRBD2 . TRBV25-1 CASDGRGDGYSNEQFF TGTGCCAGCGATGGACGGGGGGACGGGTACTCGAATGAGCAGTTCTTC
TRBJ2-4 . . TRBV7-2 CASSSKGVSPDIHYF TGTGCCAGCAGTTCTAAGGGGGTCTCACCGGACATTCATTACTTC
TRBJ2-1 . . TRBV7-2 CASSSSGTDYNEQFF TGTGCCAGCAGCTCATCCGGGACTGACTACAATGAGCAGTTCTTC
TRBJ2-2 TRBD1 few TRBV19 CASIRTGLNTGELFF TGTGCCAGTATAAGGACAGGGCTGAACACCGGGGAGCTGTTTTTT
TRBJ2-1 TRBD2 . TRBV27 CASSSPAGLAGLTGWEQFF TGTGCCAGCAGTTCGCCGGCCGGACTAGCGGGACTCACTGGGTGGGAGCAGTTCTTC
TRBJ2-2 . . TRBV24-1 CATSDPKKYTGELFF TGTGCCACCAGTGATCCTAAGAAATACACCGGGGAGCTGTTTTTT
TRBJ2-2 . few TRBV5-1 CASSRQDNGELFF TGCGCCAGCAGTAGGCAGGATAACGGGGAGCTGTTTTTT
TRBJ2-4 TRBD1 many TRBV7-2 CASSWMTGGKNIQYF TGTGCCAGCAGCTGGATGACAGGGGGCAAAAACATTCAGTACTTC
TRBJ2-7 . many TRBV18 CASSTTSYEQYF TGTGCCAGCTCGACTACCTCCTACGAGCAGTACTTC
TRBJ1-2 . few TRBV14 CASSPLGQIYGYTF TGTGCCAGCAGCCCCCTCGGACAGATCTATGGCTACACCTTC
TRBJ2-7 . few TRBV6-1 CASREQGPTSYEQYF TGTGCCAGCAGGGAACAGGGCCCCACTTCCTACGAGCAGTACTTC
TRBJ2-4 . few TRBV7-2 CASSPHPENIQYF TGTGCCAGCAGCCCCCATCCCGAAAACATTCAGTACTTC
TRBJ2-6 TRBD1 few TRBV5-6 CASSGNTGVGGVGANVLTF TGTGCCAGCAGCGGTAATACAGGGGTTGGTGGGGTTGGGGCCAACGTCCTGACTTTC